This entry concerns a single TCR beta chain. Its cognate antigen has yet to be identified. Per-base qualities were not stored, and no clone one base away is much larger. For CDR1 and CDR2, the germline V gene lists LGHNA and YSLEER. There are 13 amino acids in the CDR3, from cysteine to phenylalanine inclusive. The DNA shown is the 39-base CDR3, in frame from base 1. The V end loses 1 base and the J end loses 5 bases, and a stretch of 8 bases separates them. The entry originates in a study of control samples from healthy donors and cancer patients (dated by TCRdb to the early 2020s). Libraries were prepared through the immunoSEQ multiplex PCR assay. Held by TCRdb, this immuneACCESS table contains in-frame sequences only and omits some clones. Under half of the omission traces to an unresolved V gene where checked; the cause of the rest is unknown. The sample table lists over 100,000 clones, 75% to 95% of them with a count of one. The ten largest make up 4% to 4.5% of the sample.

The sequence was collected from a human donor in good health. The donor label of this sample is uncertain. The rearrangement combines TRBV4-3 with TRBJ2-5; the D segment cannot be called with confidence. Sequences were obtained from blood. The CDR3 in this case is CASSQGPTETQYF. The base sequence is TGCGCCAGCAGCCAAGGCCCAACGGAGACCCAGTACTTC.